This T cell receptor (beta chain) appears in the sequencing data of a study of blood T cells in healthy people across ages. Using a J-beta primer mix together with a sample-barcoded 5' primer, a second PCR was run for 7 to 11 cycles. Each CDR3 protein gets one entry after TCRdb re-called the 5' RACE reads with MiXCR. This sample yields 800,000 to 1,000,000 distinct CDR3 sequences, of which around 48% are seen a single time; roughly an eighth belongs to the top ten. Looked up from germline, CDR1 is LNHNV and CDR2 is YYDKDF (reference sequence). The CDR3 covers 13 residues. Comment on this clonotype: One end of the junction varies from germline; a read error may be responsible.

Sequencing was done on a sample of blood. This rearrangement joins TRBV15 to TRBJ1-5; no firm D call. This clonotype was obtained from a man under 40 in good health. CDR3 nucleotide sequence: TGTGCCACCAGCAGACCTACGGGTCAGCCCCGGCATTTT. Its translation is CATSRPTGQPRHF.